The clone carrying this T cell receptor beta chain has a count of ten or more. Its antigen is unknown. In germline, CDR1 is SGHNT, CDR2 YYREEE (reference sequence). This CDR3 contains 14 residues. V dropped 5 bases and J dropped 2 bases, with 12 bases sitting between them. This entry belongs to a study of human T cells and chemical hapten exposure. Whole-study context: Variability of per-sample TCR yields stemmed mainly from small differences in pooled library volume. Regarding the study as a whole: The study found that DPC sensitization did not change TCRs above 1 in 1000 frequency.

TCRdb ran MiXCR on the RACE reads and lists one entry per CDR3 protein. The repertoire holds fewer than 500,000 distinct CDR3 sequences, with about 4.4% as singletons. Indicated time point: patch test 1, 2 weeks after DPC sensitization. Described treatment: therapeutic diphenylcyclopropenone sensitization with weekly scalp DPC. Unfractionated whole blood yielded the extracted total RNA. This chain links TRBV5-4 with TRBJ2-3; D gene ambiguous. The TCR sequence derives from a woman in her 50s with alopecia areata. Some clones in this sample may be carry-over from other donors' samples. The material sequenced was whole blood, taken in connection with sensitization to the hapten diphenylcyclopropenone (DPC). The CDR3 sequence: CASSLKGPTDTQYF. CDR3 DNA sequence: TGTGCCAGCAGTTTAAAGGGTCCCACAGATACGCAGTATTTT. Full variable domain (missing parts from reference TRBV5-4 and TRBJ2-3): ETGVTQSPTHLIKTRGQQVTLRCSSQSGHNTVSWYQQALGQGPQFIFQYYREEENGRGNFPPRFSGLQFPNYSSELNVNALELDDSALYLCASSLKGPTDTQYFGPGTRLTVL.